This is a list of T cell receptor beta chains from one sample in a study of T cells in Graves' hyperthyroidism and ophthalmopathy. TCRdb reprocessed the multiplex PCR reads via MiXCR and lists one record per CDR3 protein. Of about 640,000 distinct CDR3 sequences listed, roughly 14% are singletons. Sequencing was done on a sample of blood. All receptors derive from a woman aged 45 to 65 with Graves' ophthalmopathy. Both conserved end residues are part of each CDR3. A D gene is named only where the DNA matches it firmly. Rows give clone size only sometimes, using once, few, many, or a class for an expanded clone.

>TRBJ2-4|TRBV28|.|.|13
CASKFAARGIQYF
TGTGCCAGCAAGTTTGCGGCACGGGGCATTCAGTACTTC
>TRBJ2-2|TRBV7-9|TRBD2|few|15
CASRLSGSGTGELFF
TGTGCCAGCAGGTTGAGCGGGAGTGGCACCGGGGAGCTGTTTTTT
>TRBJ2-3|TRBV27|TRBD2|many|19
CASSLSPRVAGYSTDTQYF
TGTGCCAGCAGTTTATCCCCCAGGGTAGCGGGCTATAGCACAGATACGCAGTATTTT
>TRBJ2-7|TRBV28|.|many|14
CASSFGGTLYEQYF
TGTGCCAGCAGTTTCGGGGGAACTCTTTACGAGCAGTACTTC
>TRBJ2-7|TRBV4-1|TRBD1|.|15
CASSQGDRSSYEQYF
TGCGCCAGCAGCCAAGGGGACAGGAGCTCCTACGAGCAGTACTTC
>TRBJ1-1|TRBV28|.|many|15
CASSLGRQRNTEAFF
TGTGCCAGCAGTTTAGGTCGGCAAAGGAACACTGAAGCTTTCTTT
>TRBJ1-1|TRBV2|.|many|16
CASRSPRTLMNTEAFF
TGTGCCAGCCGCAGCCCTAGGACACTTATGAACACTGAAGCTTTCTTT
>TRBJ2-7|TRBV6-6|TRBD2|many|13
CASSYAGLGEQYF
TGTGCCAGCAGTTACGCCGGACTAGGCGAGCAGTACTTC
>TRBJ2-1|TRBV19|.|few|15
CASTLSGIPYNEQFF
TGTGCCAGTACGTTGTCGGGAATCCCCTACAATGAGCAGTTCTTC
>TRBJ2-7|TRBV19|.|.|15
CASSRSPGGAYEQYF
TGTGCCAGTAGCAGGAGTCCGGGTGGTGCGTACGAGCAGTACTTC
>TRBJ1-4|TRBV12-3/TRBV12-4|.|many|14
CASSLGGENEKLFF
TGTGCCAGCAGTTTGGGGGGGGAGAATGAAAAACTGTTTTTT
>TRBJ2-1|TRBV7-6|TRBD2|many|16
CASSLGAGLASNEQFF
TGTGCCAGCAGCTTAGGGGCGGGACTAGCAAGTAATGAGCAGTTCTTC
>TRBJ1-5|TRBV12-3/TRBV12-4|.|.|14
CASSRDGSNQPQHF
TGTGCCAGCAGCCGGGACGGCAGCAATCAGCCCCAGCATTTT
>TRBJ2-3|TRBV20-1|.|.|14
CSARAEQSTDTQYF
TGCAGTGCTAGGGCTGAGCAAAGCACAGATACGCAGTATTTT
>TRBJ2-1|TRBV6-1|TRBD2|many|16
CASSRTLAGAFNEQFF
TGTGCCAGCAGTCGAACCTTAGCGGGAGCTTTTAATGAGCAGTTCTTC
>TRBJ2-4|TRBV7-9|TRBD2|.|15
CASGGGGIAKNIQYF
TGTGCCAGCGGCGGGGGGGGGATAGCCAAAAACATTCAGTACTTC
>TRBJ1-6|TRBV12-3/TRBV12-4|TRBD1|many|14
CASSSQGVGSPLHF
TGTGCCAGCAGTTCTCAGGGGGTTGGGTCACCCCTCCACTTT
>TRBJ1-6|TRBV4-3|TRBD1|few|16
CASSRDRDREYSPLHF
TGCGCCAGCAGCCGTGACCGGGACAGGGAATATTCACCCCTCCACTTT
>TRBJ1-1|TRBV20-1|.|.|13
CSARLPYRGEAFF
TGCAGCGCTAGATTGCCTTATCGGGGTGAAGCTTTCTTT
>TRBJ2-1|TRBV7-9|TRBD1|many|17
CASSAPWTGPSYNEQFF
TGTGCCAGCAGCGCGCCTTGGACAGGTCCCTCCTACAATGAGCAGTTCTTC
>TRBJ2-1|TRBV11-2|TRBD2|many|16
CASSLRLAGVTDEQFF
TGTGCCAGCAGCCTACGACTAGCGGGAGTAACGGATGAGCAGTTCTTC
>TRBJ1-5|TRBV19|TRBD1|many|15
CASSISGQGLGPQHF
TGTGCCAGTAGTATATCCGGACAGGGCCTGGGGCCCCAGCATTTT
>TRBJ1-6|TRBV3-1|.|many|17
CASSPDPGFRRNSPLHF
TGTGCCAGCAGTCCAGACCCAGGGTTTCGGAGGAATTCACCCCTCCACTTT
>TRBJ1-1|TRBV4-2|.|few|15
CASSQVKAPATEAFF
TGTGCCAGCAGCCAAGTGAAGGCCCCTGCCACTGAAGCTTTCTTT
>TRBJ2-3|TRBV29-1|TRBD2|.|13
CSVSPRGADTQYF
TGCAGCGTTTCCCCGCGGGGGGCTGATACGCAGTATTTT
>TRBJ1-3|TRBV12-3/TRBV12-4|.|few|14
CASSGGGSGNTIYF
TGTGCCAGCAGCGGCGGTGGGTCTGGAAACACCATATATTTT
>TRBJ1-6|TRBV6-1|TRBD1|.|16
CASSRTGTGSRSPLHF
TGTGCCAGCAGTAGAACCGGGACAGGGAGTCGTTCACCCCTCCACTTT
>TRBJ2-1|TRBV30|TRBD1|few|19
CALLSGQGAEGPYYNEQFF
TGTGCCTTACTCTCTGGACAGGGGGCTGAGGGGCCATACTACAATGAGCAGTTCTTC
>TRBJ2-3|TRBV4-1|.|.|16
CASSHLPGPAGDTQYF
TGCGCCAGCAGCCATTTGCCGGGACCGGCCGGAGATACGCAGTATTTT
>TRBJ1-1|TRBV6-2/TRBV6-3|.|.|11
CAIKQGTEAFF
TGTGCCATCAAACAGGGCACTGAAGCTTTCTTT
>TRBJ1-1|TRBV20-1|.|many|14
CSAEPGAANTEAFF
TGCAGTGCCGAACCGGGGGCCGCCAACACTGAAGCTTTCTTT
>TRBJ2-4|TRBV7-2|.|.|11
CASSGPGFQYF
TGTGCCAGCAGTGGGCCAGGGTTTCAGTACTTC
>TRBJ1-6|TRBV27|.|few|13
CASSQTGDSPLHF
TGTGCCAGCAGTCAAACGGGGGATTCACCCCTCCACTTT
>TRBJ1-1|TRBV7-3|TRBD1|.|18
CASSLGQGTGPVGTEAFF
TGTGCCAGCAGCTTAGGACAGGGGACGGGGCCGGTAGGCACTGAAGCTTTCTTT
>TRBJ1-1|TRBV20-1|TRBD1|many|12
CSAARQGRKAFF
TGCAGTGCTGCGAGACAGGGGAGGAAGGCTTTCTTT
>TRBJ1-3|TRBV19|TRBD1|.|17
CASSIPRPRGAFDTIYF
TGTGCCAGTAGTATTCCGCGCCCCAGGGGGGCATTTGACACCATATATTTT
>TRBJ1-6|TRBV5-1|.|many|14
CASSYRDKNSPLHF
TGCGCCAGCAGCTACCGGGACAAGAATTCACCCCTCCACTTT
>TRBJ1-5|TRBV30|.|many|13
CAWSQGSPQPQHF
TGTGCCTGGAGCCAAGGGTCCCCGCAGCCCCAGCATTTT
>TRBJ1-5|TRBV25-1|TRBD1|.|15
CASSEGQGRAQPQHF
TGTGCCAGCAGTGAGGGACAGGGCCGGGCTCAGCCCCAGCATTTT
>TRBJ2-1|TRBV6-1|.|few|13
CASSEARRDKQFF
TGTGCCAGCAGTGAAGCGAGGCGAGATAAGCAGTTCTTC
>TRBJ2-7|TRBV5-1|.|many|19
CASSKARQGGGLVSYEQYF
TGCGCCAGCAGTAAGGCCCGACAGGGAGGGGGGTTAGTCTCCTACGAGCAGTACTTC
>TRBJ2-3|TRBV27|.|many|14
CASSFRLVPDTQYF
TGTGCCAGCAGTTTCCGACTAGTACCAGATACGCAGTATTTT
>TRBJ1-1|TRBV9|.|.|15
CASSLHRSPNTEAFF
TGTGCCAGCAGCCTGCACAGGTCCCCTAACACTGAAGCTTTCTTT
>TRBJ2-7|TRBV7-9|TRBD2|many|14
CASTRTSGTYEQYF
TGTGCCAGCACCCGGACTAGCGGGACCTACGAGCAGTACTTC
>TRBJ2-1|TRBV4-3|TRBD2|few|17
CASSQVSGRDSYNEQFF
TGCGCCAGCAGCCAAGTTAGCGGGAGGGATTCCTACAATGAGCAGTTCTTC
>TRBJ2-3|TRBV7-6|TRBD2|.|17
CASSSTREETSTDTQYF
TGTGCCAGCAGCTCGACCCGGGAGGAAACTAGCACAGATACGCAGTATTTT
>TRBJ1-1|TRBV30|TRBD1|many|13
CAWSRDRGTEAFF
TGTGCCTGGAGTCGGGACAGGGGAACTGAAGCTTTCTTT
>TRBJ2-7|TRBV27|.|many|12
CASSSPYYEQYF
TGTGCCAGCAGTTCCCCCTACTACGAGCAGTACTTC
>TRBJ2-2|TRBV29-1|TRBD2|.|14
CSVNSGSTAGELFF
TGCAGCGTGAATAGCGGGAGCACCGCCGGGGAGCTGTTTTTT
>TRBJ2-5|TRBV9|TRBD1|few|15
CASSESGTGMKTQYF
TGTGCCAGCAGCGAATCCGGGACAGGGATGAAGACCCAGTACTTC
>TRBJ1-1|TRBV12-3/TRBV12-4|TRBD1|many|17
CASSLSDRGRSRTEAFF
TGTGCCAGCAGTTTATCGGACAGGGGGCGATCGCGGACTGAAGCTTTCTTT
>TRBJ1-5|TRBV6-2/TRBV6-3|.|.|16
CASSYSTSSAGEPQHF
TGTGCCAGCAGTTACTCGACTTCCTCGGCCGGTGAGCCCCAGCATTTT
>TRBJ1-1|TRBV7-9|.|.|12
CASSSTKPEAFF
TGTGCCAGCAGCTCCACCAAACCCGAAGCTTTCTTT
>TRBJ2-1|TRBV30|.|few|15
CAWSVPRGLSNEQFF
TGTGCCTGGAGTGTCCCCCGTGGGCTGTCGAATGAGCAGTTCTTC
>TRBJ2-1|TRBV5-1|.|.|14
CASSSSVGSDEQFF
TGCGCCAGCAGCTCTTCGGTAGGGAGCGATGAGCAGTTCTTC